One T cell receptor beta chain is described in this entry. This sample is part of a study of blood T cell repertoires in COVID-19. The protocol was immunoSEQ multiplex PCR, while the TCRdb copy is restricted to in-frame clones and leaves out a portion. In the table there are about 270,000 clones, about four fifths of which are singletons. The sequencing sample was made of peripheral blood. This receptor was obtained from a woman under 30 with acute or convalescent COVID-19.

The CDR3 is CSARLLNTEAFF. The CDR3 coding sequence is TGCAGCGCACGACTCCTGAACACTGAAGCTTTCTTT. V gene TRBV29-1 combines with J gene TRBJ1-1; D is unresolved. Trimming cost V 7 bases and J 0 bases, with 9 bases left between them. The CDR3 is 12 amino acids. Germline loops: CDR1 SQVTM, CDR2 ANQGSEA.